This TCR beta chain was recorded in a study of cytotoxic CD8 clonotypes in ibrutinib-treated CLL. Study-level information: Patients attained around 25 partial and 2 complete responses; at median approximately 64 months, around 15 remained remitted while around twelve progressed. Study results and limitations: Baseline clonality, higher than in age-matched healthy donors, tracked circulating CD8+ T-cell counts.

J gave up 3 bases and V 4 bases, and 7 bases lay outside the gene matches. Germline assignment: CDR1 SQVTM and CDR2 ANQGSEA. The CDR3 sequence is 14 residues long. The method was immunoSEQ multiplex PCR; TCRdb's version includes in-frame clones alone and lacks a portion of them. The sample has some 200,000 clones, roughly 72% seen once. For this clone: Its antigen is as yet unknown.

The source material was PBMCs, sampled after 24 months of ibrutinib treatment. This receptor was obtained from a human donor with chronic lymphocytic leukemia. The genes are TRBV29-1 and TRBJ2-7; 9 bases line up with TRBD1. CDR3: CSVAPGQGIYEQYF. In DNA form, the CDR3 reads TGCAGCGTTGCCCCAGGACAGGGGATCTACGAGCAGTACTTC.